This record concerns one T cell receptor (beta chain) sequence. Treatment given: preoperative locoregional IRX-2 cytokine immunotherapy. Samples came from a phase Ib trial of preoperative locoregional IRX-2 cytokine immunotherapy. Profiling relied on immunoSEQ multiplex PCR, and the TCRdb table lists in-frame clones only, not all of them. The sample has about 32,000 clones, roughly four fifths seen once. The sample originates from a study of preoperative IRX-2 immunotherapy in early breast cancer. The germline gives CDR1 MDHEN, CDR2 SYDVKM. The CDR3 is 13 amino acids. V shed 5 bases and J 5 bases; nucleotides not matched to a gene: 4.

The clonotype originates from a human donor with breast cancer. Source: lymph node tissue, taken from a patient treated with IRX-2 immunotherapy. The V call is TRBV28, the J call TRBJ1-1, with TRBD1 matching over 8 bases. The CDR3 nucleotides are TGTGCCAGCAGTGCCAGGGGGCGTACTGAAGCTTTCTTT. It codes for CASSARGRTEAFF.